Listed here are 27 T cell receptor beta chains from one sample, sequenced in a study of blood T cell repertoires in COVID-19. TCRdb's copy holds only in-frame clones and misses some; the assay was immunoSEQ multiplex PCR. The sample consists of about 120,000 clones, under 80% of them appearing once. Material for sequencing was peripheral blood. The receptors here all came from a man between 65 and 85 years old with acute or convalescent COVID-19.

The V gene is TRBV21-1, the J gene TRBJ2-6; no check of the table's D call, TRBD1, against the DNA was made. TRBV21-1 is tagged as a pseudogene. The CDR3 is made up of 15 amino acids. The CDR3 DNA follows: TGTGCCAGCAGCACCAGGGTATCCGGGGCCAACGTCCTGACTTTC. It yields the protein CASSTRVSGANVLTF.

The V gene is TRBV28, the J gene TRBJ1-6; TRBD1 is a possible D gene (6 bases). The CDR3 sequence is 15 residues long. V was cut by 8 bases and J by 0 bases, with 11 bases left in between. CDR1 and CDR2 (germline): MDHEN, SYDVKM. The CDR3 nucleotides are TGTGCCAGCCAGGACAGCAGCTCCTATAATTCACCCCTCCACTTT. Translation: CASQDSSSYNSPLHF.

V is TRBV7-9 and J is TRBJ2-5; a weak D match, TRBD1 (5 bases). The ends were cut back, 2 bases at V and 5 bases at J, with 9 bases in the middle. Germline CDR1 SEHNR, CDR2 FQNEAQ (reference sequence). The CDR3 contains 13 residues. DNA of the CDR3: TGTGCCAGCAGCTTACAGGGTAGGGAGACCCAGTACTTC. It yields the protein CASSLQGRETQYF.

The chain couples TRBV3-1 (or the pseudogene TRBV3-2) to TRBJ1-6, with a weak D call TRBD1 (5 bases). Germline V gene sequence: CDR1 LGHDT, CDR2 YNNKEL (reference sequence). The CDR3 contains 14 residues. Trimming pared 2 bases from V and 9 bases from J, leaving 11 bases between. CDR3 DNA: TGTGCCAGCAGCCAACAGGGAGGGATTTCACCCCTCCACTTT. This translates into CASSQQGGISPLHF.

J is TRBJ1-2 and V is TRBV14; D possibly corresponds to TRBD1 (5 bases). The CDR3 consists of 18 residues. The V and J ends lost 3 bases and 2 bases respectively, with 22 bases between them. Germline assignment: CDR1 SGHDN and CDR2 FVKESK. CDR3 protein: CASSHGARGSGLNYGYTF. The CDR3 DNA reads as TGTGCCAGCAGCCATGGGGCCCGGGGGTCGGGGCTGAACTATGGCTACACCTTC.

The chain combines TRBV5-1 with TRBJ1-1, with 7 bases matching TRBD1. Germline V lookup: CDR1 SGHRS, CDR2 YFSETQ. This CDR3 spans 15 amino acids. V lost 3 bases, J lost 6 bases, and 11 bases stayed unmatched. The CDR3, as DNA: TGCGCCAGCAGCTCGACAGGGAGCAGTCGCGCTGAAGCTTTCTTT. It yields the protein CASSSTGSSRAEAFF.

This CDR3 is CASSLQDRGGNQPQHF. Here the CDR3 DNA reads TGTGCCAGCAGCTTACAAGACAGGGGGGGCAATCAGCCCCAGCATTTT. V is TRBV7-2 and J is TRBJ1-5; 9 nucleotides agree with TRBD1. CDR1 SGHTA and CDR2 FQGNSA come from the germline V gene. Trimming removed 2 bases from V and 2 bases from J; junction bases left unmatched: 4. This CDR3 contains 16 residues.

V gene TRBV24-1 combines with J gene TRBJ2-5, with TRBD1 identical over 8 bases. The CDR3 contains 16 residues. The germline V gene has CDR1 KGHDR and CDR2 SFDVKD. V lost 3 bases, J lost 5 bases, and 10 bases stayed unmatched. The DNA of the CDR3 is TGTGCCACCAGTGATCCGTCGGACAGGGCGGGGGAGACCCAGTACTTC. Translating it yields CATSDPSDRAGETQYF.

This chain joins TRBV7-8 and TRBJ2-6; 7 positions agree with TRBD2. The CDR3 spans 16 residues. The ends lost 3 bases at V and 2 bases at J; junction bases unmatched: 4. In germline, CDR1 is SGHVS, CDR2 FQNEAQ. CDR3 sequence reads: CASSFTAGAGANVLTF. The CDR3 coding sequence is TGTGCCAGCAGCTTTACCGCGGGGGCTGGGGCCAACGTCCTGACTTTC.

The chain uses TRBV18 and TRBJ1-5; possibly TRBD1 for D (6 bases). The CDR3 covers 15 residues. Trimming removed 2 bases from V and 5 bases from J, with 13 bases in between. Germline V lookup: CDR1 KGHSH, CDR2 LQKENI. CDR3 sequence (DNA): TGTGCCAGCTCACCAAATTGGGGGCTGGATCAGCCCCAGCATTTT. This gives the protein CASSPNWGLDQPQHF.

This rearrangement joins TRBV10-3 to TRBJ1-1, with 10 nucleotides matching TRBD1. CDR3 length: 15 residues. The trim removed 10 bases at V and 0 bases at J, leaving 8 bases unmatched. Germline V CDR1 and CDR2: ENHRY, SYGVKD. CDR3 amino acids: CASEDRGRLNTEAFF. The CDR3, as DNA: TGTGCCAGCGAAGACAGGGGGCGACTGAACACTGAAGCTTTCTTT.

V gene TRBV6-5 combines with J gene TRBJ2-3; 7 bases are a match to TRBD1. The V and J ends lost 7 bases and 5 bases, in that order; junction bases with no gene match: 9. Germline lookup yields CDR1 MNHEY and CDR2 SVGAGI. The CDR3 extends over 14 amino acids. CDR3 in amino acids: CASTLTGWVDTQYF. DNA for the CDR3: TGTGCCAGCACCTTGACAGGGTGGGTAGATACGCAGTATTTT.

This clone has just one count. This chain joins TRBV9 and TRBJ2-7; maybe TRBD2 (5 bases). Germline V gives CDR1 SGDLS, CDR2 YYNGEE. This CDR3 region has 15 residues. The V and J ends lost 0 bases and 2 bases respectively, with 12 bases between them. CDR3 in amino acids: CASSVASGSAYEQYF. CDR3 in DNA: TGTGCCAGCAGCGTAGCTTCGGGGTCGGCCTACGAGCAGTACTTC.

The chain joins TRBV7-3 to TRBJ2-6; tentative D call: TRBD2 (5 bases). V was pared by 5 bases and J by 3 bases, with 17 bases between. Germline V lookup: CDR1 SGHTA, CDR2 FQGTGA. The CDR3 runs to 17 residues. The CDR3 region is CASSPQGGFSGANVLTF. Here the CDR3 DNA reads TGTGCCAGCAGCCCCCAAGGCGGGTTCAGTGGGGCCAACGTCCTGACTTTC.

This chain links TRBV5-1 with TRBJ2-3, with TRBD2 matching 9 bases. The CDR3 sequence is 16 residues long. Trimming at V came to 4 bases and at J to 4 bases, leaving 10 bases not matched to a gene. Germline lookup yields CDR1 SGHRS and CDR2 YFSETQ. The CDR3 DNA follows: TGCGCCAGCAGCGTACCGACTAGCGGACAGGCAGATACGCAGTATTTT. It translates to CASSVPTSGQADTQYF.

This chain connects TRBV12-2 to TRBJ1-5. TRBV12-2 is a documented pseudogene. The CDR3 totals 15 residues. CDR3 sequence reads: CASRPGGEGNQPQHF. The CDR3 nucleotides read TGTGCAAGTCGCCCCGGAGGGGAGGGCAATCAACCCCAGCATTTT.

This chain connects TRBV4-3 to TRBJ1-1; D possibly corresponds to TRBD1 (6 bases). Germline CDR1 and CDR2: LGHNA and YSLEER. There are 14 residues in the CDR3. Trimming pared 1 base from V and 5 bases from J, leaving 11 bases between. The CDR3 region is CASSQAGVRTEAFF. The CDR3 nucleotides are TGCGCCAGCAGCCAAGCAGGGGTTAGGACTGAAGCTTTCTTT.

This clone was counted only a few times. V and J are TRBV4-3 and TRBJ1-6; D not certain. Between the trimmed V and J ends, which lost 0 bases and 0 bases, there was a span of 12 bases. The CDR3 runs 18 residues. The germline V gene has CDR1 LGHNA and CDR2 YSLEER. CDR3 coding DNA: TGCGCCAGCAGCCAAGAGGCGAGGTCGAGCTCCTATAATTCACCCCTCCACTTT. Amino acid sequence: CASSQEARSSSYNSPLHF.

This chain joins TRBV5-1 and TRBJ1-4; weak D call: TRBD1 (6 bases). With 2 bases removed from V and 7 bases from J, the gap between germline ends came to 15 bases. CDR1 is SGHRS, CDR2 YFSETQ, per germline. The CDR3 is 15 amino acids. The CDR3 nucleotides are TGCGCCAGCAGCTTAGGCAGCAGGGGTAGTGAAAAACTGTTTTTT. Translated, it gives CASSLGSRGSEKLFF.

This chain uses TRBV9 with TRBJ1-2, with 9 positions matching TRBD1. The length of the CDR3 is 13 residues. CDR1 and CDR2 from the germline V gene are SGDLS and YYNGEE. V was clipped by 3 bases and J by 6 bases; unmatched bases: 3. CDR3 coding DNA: TGTGCCAGCAGCGGACGGACAGGGGATGGCTACACCTTC. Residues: CASSGRTGDGYTF.

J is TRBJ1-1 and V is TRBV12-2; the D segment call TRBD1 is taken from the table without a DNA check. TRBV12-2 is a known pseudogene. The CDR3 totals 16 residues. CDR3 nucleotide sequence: TGTGCAAGTCGCTTACGGGTCCCCAGGGGTTTTATTGAAGCTTTCTTT. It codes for CASRLRVPRGFIEAFF.

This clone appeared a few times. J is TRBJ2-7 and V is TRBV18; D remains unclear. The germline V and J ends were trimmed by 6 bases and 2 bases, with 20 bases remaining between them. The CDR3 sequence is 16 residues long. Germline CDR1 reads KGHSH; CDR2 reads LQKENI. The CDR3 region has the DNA TGTGCCAGCTCCCCATTGAGAGGCCAGTTAGCCTACGAGCAGTACTTC. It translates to CASSPLRGQLAYEQYF.

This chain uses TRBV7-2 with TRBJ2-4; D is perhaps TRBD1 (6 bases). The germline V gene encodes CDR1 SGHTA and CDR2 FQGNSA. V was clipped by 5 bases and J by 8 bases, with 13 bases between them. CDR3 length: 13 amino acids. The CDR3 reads CASSQGPRDIQYF. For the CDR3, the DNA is TGTGCCAGCAGCCAGGGGCCAAGGGACATTCAGTACTTC. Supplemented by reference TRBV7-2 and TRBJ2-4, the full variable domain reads GAGVSQSPSNKVTEKGKDVELRCDPISGHTALYWYRQSLGQGLEFLIYFQGNSAPDKSGLPSDRFSAERTGGSVSTLTIQRTQQEDSAVYLCASSQGPRDIQYFGAGTRLSVL.

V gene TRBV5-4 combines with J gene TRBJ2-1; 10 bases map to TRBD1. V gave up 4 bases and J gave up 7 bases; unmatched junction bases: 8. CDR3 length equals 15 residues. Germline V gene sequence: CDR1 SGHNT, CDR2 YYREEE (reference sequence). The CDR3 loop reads CASSGRDRGVNEQFF. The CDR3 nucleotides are TGTGCCAGCAGCGGACGGGACAGGGGTGTAAATGAGCAGTTCTTC.

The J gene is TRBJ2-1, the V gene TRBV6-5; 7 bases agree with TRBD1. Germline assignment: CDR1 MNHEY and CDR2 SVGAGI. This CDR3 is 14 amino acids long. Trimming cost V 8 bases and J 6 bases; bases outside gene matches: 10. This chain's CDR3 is CASERQGVVNEQFF. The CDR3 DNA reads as TGTGCCAGCGAGAGGCAGGGGGTTGTCAATGAGCAGTTCTTC.

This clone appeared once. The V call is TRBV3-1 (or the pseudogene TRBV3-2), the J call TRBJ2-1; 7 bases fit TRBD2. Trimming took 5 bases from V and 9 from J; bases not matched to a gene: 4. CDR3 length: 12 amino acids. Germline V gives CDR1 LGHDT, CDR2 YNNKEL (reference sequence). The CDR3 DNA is TGTGCCAGCAGCTATACTAGCGCTGAGCAGTTCTTC. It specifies CASSYTSAEQFF.

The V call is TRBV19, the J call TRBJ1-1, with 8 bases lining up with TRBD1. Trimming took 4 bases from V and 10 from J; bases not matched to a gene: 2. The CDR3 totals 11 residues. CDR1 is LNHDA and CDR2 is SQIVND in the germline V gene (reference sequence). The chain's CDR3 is CASSRTGRAFF. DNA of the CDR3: TGTGCCAGTAGTAGGACAGGGCGAGCTTTCTTT. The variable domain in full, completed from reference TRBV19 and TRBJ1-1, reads DGGITQSPKYLFRKEGQNVTLSCEQNLNHDAMYWYRQDPGQGLRLIYYSQIVNDFQKGDIAEGYSVSREKKESFPLTVTSAQKNPTAFYLCASSRTGRAFFGQGTRLTVV.